This T cell receptor beta chain comes out of a study of CD8 T cells in Susac syndrome. Sequencing of TCR beta was performed on blood CD8+ T cells and on blood CD4+ T cells. Treatment-naive patients with stable or active relapsing-remitting disease served as multiple sclerosis controls. RNA in amounts of roughly 0.5 to 1 ug was reverse transcribed with random hexamers. By means of immunoSEQ multiplex PCR, TCR beta CDR3 spanning 54 Vbeta and 13 Jbeta underwent amplification. TCRdb re-derived calls from the immunoSEQ multiplex PCR reads in MiXCR, one entry per CDR3 protein. The sample comprises about 400,000 distinct CDR3 sequences, 85% to 90% of which are singletons, and about 0.12% rests with the top ten. CDR1 and CDR2 (germline): MNHEY, SMNVEV (reference sequence). This CDR3 is 12 amino acids long. The V and J ends lost 11 bases and 2 bases respectively, with 13 bases between them.

The clonotype was recovered from a human donor with multiple sclerosis. Source material: CD8+ T cells from PBMCs. This chain links TRBV27 with TRBJ2-7; maybe TRBD2 (5 bases). The CDR3 region has the DNA TGTGCCGTCGGGAATCCAACCTACGAGCAGTACTTC. Translation gives CAVGNPTYEQYF.